This T cell receptor (beta chain) was sequenced during a study of blood T cell repertoires in COVID-19 (dated by TCRdb to about 2020). Some background on the complete study: Samples covering the acute and convalescent phases of COVID-19 were provided by collaborators in the United States, Italy and Spain. The samples were drawn from two sources: the first 160 participants of the ongoing ImmuneRACE study, and over 1,000 subjects contributed by 6 global collaborators. Where available, HLA class I and class II types were obtained from metadata supplied by the sample provider rather than from assay-based typing. The dataset comprised deeply sampled blood TCRbeta repertoires from subjects exposed to, actively infected with, or recovered from COVID-19. The sample metadata nearly always contained a de-identified subject ID, COVID-19 status, age in years and sex. The repertoires were released in a freely available public database intended as a resource for research on the immune response to SARS-CoV-2. The material from the prospective study consisted of cDNA or gDNA derived from T cells, B-cell-depleted T cells, or PBMCs.

Collaborating institutions collected whole blood in K2EDTA tubes following their own protocols. For TCRbeta analysis, collaborator samples were shipped as frozen whole blood, as isolated PBMCs, or as DNA extracted from either sample type. The CDR1 and CDR2 encoded by the germline V gene are WSHSY and SAAADI. The CDR3 contains 14 residues, cysteine and phenylalanine counted. Kept here is only the CDR3 DNA, which spans 42 bases and is read in frame from base 1. At the junction V is shortened by 7 bases and J by 3 bases; bases outside the gene matches: 7. The paper's findings and limits, for the study overall: The amount of clinical and demographic metadata varied by source and participant and was provided uncurated.

TCRbeta CDR3 regions were amplified from genomic DNA by means of the immunoSEQ Assay, a bias-controlled multiplex PCR. Per the original workflow: Nucleated cell counts per sample were estimated from amplification of reference gene primers within the assay. To quantify the absolute abundance of each unique TCRbeta CDR3 rearrangement, sequence reads were collapsed and filtered. Productive Simpson clonality was computed per sample as the square root of Simpson's diversity index over productive rearrangements. TCRdb retrieved this table from immuneACCESS and kept in-frame rearrangements only. Not all clones are present; in checked studies, unresolved V genes account for under half, and no reason is known for the remainder. That table gives V, J and clone size, and the DNA gave D and trimming. A total of around 250,000 clones appear in this sample, 80% to 90% of them only once. Jointly, the top ten make up roughly 5.8% of the sample.

On this clone: Its antigen is currently not known. Base-call qualities are not available, and no considerably larger clone is one nucleotide away.

The rearrangement combines TRBV10-2 with TRBJ2-7, and TRBD1 matches 9 of the central bases. The origin of this receptor is a man older than 75 with acute or convalescent COVID-19. The sample comprised peripheral blood. The nucleotides are TGCGCCAGCACCGGGACAGGGATATTCTACGAGCAGTACTTC. It encodes CASTGTGIFYEQYF.